Each of the 18 T cell receptor beta chains below was sequenced from the same sample in a study of blood T cell repertoires in COVID-19. The method was immunoSEQ multiplex PCR; TCRdb's version includes in-frame clones alone and lacks a portion of them. Of around 230,000 clones in the sample, 82% were seen once. Sequenced sample: peripheral blood. These TCRs come from a woman aged 55-70 years with active or convalescent COVID-19.

This clone has more than one count but fewer than ten. The chain employs TRBV6-2 or TRBV6-3 and TRBJ1-1; 7 bases are a match to TRBD1. Germline values: CDR1 MNHEY, CDR2 SVGEGT. The length of the CDR3 is 12 residues. After removal of 5 bases from V and 9 bases from J, the junction contained 6 bases not matched to a gene. CDR3 DNA sequence: TGTGCCAGCAGTGGGGACAGCCCTAAAGCTTTCTTT. Its translation is CASSGDSPKAFF.

The chain carries TRBV4-1 and TRBJ1-4; TRBD1 matches at 11 bases. With 2 bases clipped from V and 7 bases from J, the junction kept 6 bases outside the gene matches. CDR3 size: 16 residues. CDR1 is MGHRA and CDR2 is YSYEKL in the germline V gene. Here the CDR3 reads CASSQNRDRGSEKLFF. As DNA, the CDR3 is TGCGCCAGCAGCCAAAACCGGGACAGGGGGAGTGAAAAACTGTTTTTT.

The chain is built from TRBV7-9 and TRBJ2-1; the match to TRBD2 covers 10 bases. Losses at the gene ends were 5 bases for V and 8 bases for J; bases not matched to a gene: 15. The CDR3 runs 17 residues. CDR1 is SEHNR and CDR2 is FQNEAQ in the germline V gene (reference sequence). For the CDR3, the DNA is TGTGCCAGCAGCCGAATCCTTAGCGGGGGGTCCAGGGATGAGCAGTTCTTC. Translation gives CASSRILSGGSRDEQFF.

The chain couples TRBV13 to TRBJ1-3, with D unresolved. This CDR3 comprises 16 residues. V dropped 0 bases and J dropped 3 bases, with 12 bases sitting between them. Germline values: CDR1 PRHDT, CDR2 FYEKMQ (reference sequence). In DNA, the CDR3 is TGTGCCAGCAGCTTAGGGTCGACAACCATTGGAAACACCATATATTTT. Protein sequence: CASSLGSTTIGNTIYF.

The CDR3 protein is CASSYGNRGSGSPLHF. DNA for the CDR3: TGTGCCAGCAGTTACGGAAACAGGGGAAGTGGTTCACCCCTCCACTTT. The chain is built from TRBV6-6 and TRBJ1-6, with 7 bases that match TRBD1. The CDR3 covers 16 residues. V shed 2 bases, J shed 9 bases, and the junction held 10 bases outside the gene matches. CDR1 is MNHNY, CDR2 SVGAGI, per germline (reference sequence).

This chain joins TRBV12-3 or TRBV12-4 and TRBJ1-1; D is undetermined. The CDR3 has 13 amino acids. V gave up 5 bases and J gave up 1 base, with 8 bases separating them. The CDR3 loop is CASSGSGNTEAFF. The CDR3 DNA reads as TGTGCCAGCAGTGGCTCAGGGAACACTGAAGCTTTCTTT.

This clone was counted a few times. The chain uses TRBV30 and TRBJ1-3; TRBD1 might be the D (6 bases). This CDR3 spans 16 amino acids. Germline V CDR1 and CDR2: GTSNPN, SVGIG (reference sequence). Deletions cut 3 bases from V and 1 base from J, with 16 bases between. The CDR3 bases are TGTGCCTGGAGAGACACCCAGGGGTATTCTGGAAACACCATATATTTT. Its protein product is CAWRDTQGYSGNTIYF.

This chain connects TRBV9 to TRBJ1-2; 12 bases agree with TRBD1. With V trimmed by 4 bases and J by 5 bases, 18 bases remained unmatched. The CDR3 covers 19 residues. Germline V lookup: CDR1 SGDLS, CDR2 YYNGEE. The CDR3 reads CASSTPAGGQGAQGYGYTF. DNA of the CDR3: TGTGCCAGCAGCACCCCAGCGGGGGGACAGGGGGCGCAAGGGTATGGCTACACCTTC.

V and J are TRBV2 and TRBJ2-3, with TRBD2 matching 12 bases. This CDR3 is 17 amino acids long. Germline loops: CDR1 SNHLY, CDR2 FYNNEI. V lost 1 base and J lost 3; bases outside the gene matches: 5. CDR3 loop: CASSEDLAGGRTDTQYF. The CDR3 DNA reads as TGTGCCAGCAGTGAAGATCTAGCGGGGGGGAGAACAGATACGCAGTATTTT.

This clone came up a few times. The DNA of the CDR3 is TGTGCCAGCAGTGATGACAGGGCGCTCGAGCAGTACTTC. It specifies CASSDDRALEQYF. This sequence joins TRBV6-1 and TRBJ2-7, with 7 bases matching TRBD1. The germline V gene has CDR1 MNHNS and CDR2 SASEGT. The V gene end was trimmed by 3 bases and the J gene end by 6 bases; junction bases not matched to a gene: 5. The CDR3 length is 13 residues.

The chain carries TRBV12-3 or TRBV12-4 and TRBJ1-4; a weak D match, TRBD1 (5 bases). This CDR3 comprises 13 residues. Trimming cost V 0 bases and J 8 bases, with 7 bases left between them. The CDR3 reads CASSLAGGEKLFF. The CDR3 nucleotides read TGTGCCAGCAGTTTAGCGGGGGGGGAAAAACTGTTTTTT.

CDR3 loop: CASSPLLQGHEQYF. Written as DNA, the CDR3 is TGTGCCAGCTCACCCCTACTACAGGGTCACGAGCAGTACTTC. The chain links TRBV18 to TRBJ2-7, with a possible D match to TRBD1 (6 bases). Trimming took off 3 bases at V and 5 bases at J, with 14 bases between the two ends. The CDR3 contains 14 residues. Germline values: CDR1 KGHSH, CDR2 LQKENI.

The CDR3 DNA reads TGCGCCAGCAGCCCAGGACAGGGATTAGGTACGCAGTATTTT. Amino acids: CASSPGQGLGTQYF. The J gene is TRBJ2-3, the V gene TRBV4-3; 8 bases align to TRBD1. From germline, CDR1 is LGHNA and CDR2 YSLEER. V lost 4 bases, J lost 8 bases, and 8 bases stayed unmatched. The CDR3 runs to 14 residues.

This chain joins TRBV10-3 and TRBJ2-7, with TRBD2 matching 15 bases. After removal of 2 bases from V and 4 bases from J, the junction contained 6 bases not matched to a gene. Germline V gene data show CDR1 as ENHRY and CDR2 as SYGVKD. The CDR3 totals 17 residues. CDR3 coding DNA: TGTGCCATCAGTGAGCCCGGGACTAGCGGGGGGATTTACGAGCAGTACTTC. Its translation is CAISEPGTSGGIYEQYF.

The chain uses TRBV12-3 or TRBV12-4 and TRBJ2-1; a weak D match, TRBD2 (6 bases). V was trimmed by 8 bases and J by 4 bases, leaving 9 bases between them. The CDR3 spans 12 residues. This CDR3 is CASGAGYNEQFF. The CDR3 DNA follows: TGTGCCAGCGGGGCGGGGTACAATGAGCAGTTCTTC.

V and J are TRBV10-3 and TRBJ1-6; possibly TRBD1 for D (5 bases). CDR1 and CDR2 (germline): ENHRY, SYGVKD. The CDR3 extends over 12 amino acids. V was cut by 10 bases and J by 10 bases, with 14 bases left in between. CDR3 amino acids: CATRAGSSPLHF. CDR3 DNA: TGTGCCACCCGGGCAGGGTCCTCACCCCTCCACTTT.

This clone appeared once. This chain connects TRBV11-2 to TRBJ1-2; 11 nucleotides align to TRBD1. Germline trimming cut 4 bases from V and 0 bases from J; bases unmatched to any gene: 7. The CDR3 runs 17 residues. Germline CDR1 SGHAT, CDR2 FQNNGV. CDR3 sequence reads: CASSSGTGGIPNYGYTF. The CDR3 nucleotides read TGTGCCAGCAGCTCCGGGACAGGGGGGATCCCTAACTATGGCTACACCTTC.

The chain joins TRBV6-6 to TRBJ1-1; no definite D call. This CDR3 is built from 14 residues. Germline CDR1 and CDR2: MNHNY and SVGAGI (reference sequence). The germline V and J ends were trimmed by 2 bases and 6 bases, with 13 bases remaining between them. As DNA, the CDR3 is TGTGCCAGCAGTTACAGAGCCACAGACGCTGAAGCTTTCTTT. It codes for CASSYRATDAEAFF.